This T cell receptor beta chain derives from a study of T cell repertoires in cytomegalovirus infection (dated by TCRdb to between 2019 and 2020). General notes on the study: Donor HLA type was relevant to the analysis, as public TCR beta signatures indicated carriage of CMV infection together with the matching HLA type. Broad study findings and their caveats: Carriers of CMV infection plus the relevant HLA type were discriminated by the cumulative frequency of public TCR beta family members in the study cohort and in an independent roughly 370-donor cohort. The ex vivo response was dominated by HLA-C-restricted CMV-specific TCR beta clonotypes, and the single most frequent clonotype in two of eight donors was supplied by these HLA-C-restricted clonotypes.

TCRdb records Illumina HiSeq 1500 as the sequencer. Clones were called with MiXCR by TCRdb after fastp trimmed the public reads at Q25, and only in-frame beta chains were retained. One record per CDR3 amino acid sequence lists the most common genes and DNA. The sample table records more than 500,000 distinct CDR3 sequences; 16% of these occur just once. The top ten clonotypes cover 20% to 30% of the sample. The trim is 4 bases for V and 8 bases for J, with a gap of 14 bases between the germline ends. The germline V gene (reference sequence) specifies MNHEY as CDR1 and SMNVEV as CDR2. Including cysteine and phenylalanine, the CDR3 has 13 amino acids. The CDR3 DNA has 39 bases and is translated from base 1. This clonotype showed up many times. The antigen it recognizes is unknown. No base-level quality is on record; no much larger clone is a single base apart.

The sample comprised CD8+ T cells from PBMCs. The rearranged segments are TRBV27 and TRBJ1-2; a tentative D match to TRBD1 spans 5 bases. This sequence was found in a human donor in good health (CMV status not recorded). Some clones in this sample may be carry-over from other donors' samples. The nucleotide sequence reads TGTGCCAGCAGTTCCGGGGGACCGAGAGGCTACACCTTC. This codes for CASSSGGPRGYTF.